The 17 T cell receptor beta chains below were found in one sample sequenced in a study of spatial heterogeneity in lung cancer. Indicated time point: sample taken at primary tumor resection. Material for sequencing was whole RNA from tumor, nontumor lung or frozen PBMC, left unsorted. TCRdb reanalysed the 5' RACE reads using MiXCR and keeps one entry per CDR3 protein. Altogether about 92,000 distinct CDR3 sequences are present, approximately 12% being singletons, with the ten largest covering roughly two fifths. This specimen was PBMCs, taken at surgery. The receptor set was obtained from a male donor with early-stage non-small cell lung cancer.

There are many counts of this clonotype. V gene TRBV12-3 or TRBV12-4 combines with J gene TRBJ2-1, with 13 bases fitting TRBD2. The CDR3 covers 19 residues. V shed 6 bases and J 1 base; nucleotides not matched to a gene: 12. The CDR3 spells CASRRPGTSGKLSYNEQFF. The CDR3 nucleotides are TGTGCCAGCAGGAGGCCCGGGACTAGCGGGAAACTATCCTACAATGAGCAGTTCTTC.

This clonotype was found a few times. This chain links TRBV20-1 with TRBJ2-7; D ambiguous. CDR1 and CDR2 from the germline V gene are DFQATT and SNEGSKA (reference sequence). Trimming cost V 0 bases and J 4 bases, with 10 bases left between them. The CDR3 has 13 residues. The CDR3 DNA reads as TGCAGTGCTAGAGATCCCCAAATTTACGAGCAGTACTTC. It encodes CSARDPQIYEQYF.

The CDR3 is CASSQVSYEQYF. CDR3 DNA sequence: TGTGCCAGCAGCCAGGTCTCCTACGAGCAGTACTTC. The chain carries TRBV4-2 and TRBJ2-7; D remains unclear. Per the germline V gene, CDR1 is LGHNA and CDR2 is YNFKEQ. V lost 3 bases and J 0 bases, leaving 3 bases between the germline ends. The CDR3 is 12 residues long.

This clonotype was found a few times. The chain combines TRBV9 with TRBJ1-5; no clear D gene. The germline V gene has CDR1 SGDLS and CDR2 YYNGEE. The CDR3 has 15 residues. V was shortened by 4 bases and J by 0 bases, with 11 bases between the two germline ends. As DNA, the CDR3 is TGTGCCAGCAGCACCGATTGGGATAGCAATCAGCCCCAGCATTTT. Its protein product is CASSTDWDSNQPQHF.

This clonotype was seen a few times. This chain uses TRBV6-5 with TRBJ2-5; D could derive from TRBD1 or TRBD2 (5 bases each). CDR3 size: 13 residues. CDR1 and CDR2 (germline): MNHEY, SVGAGI. With 6 bases removed from V and 7 bases from J, the gap between germline ends came to 15 bases. The chain's CDR3 is CASSSGTLRTQYF. The CDR3 coding sequence is TGTGCCAGCAGCTCCGGGACCCTGCGGACCCAGTACTTC.

The chain carries TRBV20-1 and TRBJ1-4, with D uncertain. Germline lookup yields CDR1 DFQATT and CDR2 SNEGSKA (reference sequence). The CDR3 length is 13 residues. The ends were cut back, 8 bases at V and 0 bases at J, with 10 bases in the middle. The CDR3 nucleotides are TGCAGTCTCCAGGTTCCAACTAATGAAAAACTGTTTTTT. Protein sequence: CSLQVPTNEKLFF.

This clonotype was recorded a few times. The V call is TRBV30, the J call TRBJ1-1; D is perhaps TRBD1 (5 bases). The CDR3 runs 14 residues. The germline gives CDR1 GTSNPN, CDR2 SVGIG (reference sequence). V lost 0 bases, J lost 9 bases, and 17 bases lay in between. This CDR3 reads CAWSVQGARTKAFF. DNA for the CDR3: TGTGCCTGGAGTGTTCAGGGAGCCCGTACTAAAGCTTTCTTT.

This clonotype has just a few counts. This chain connects TRBV11-3 to TRBJ2-7; D ambiguous. CDR1 and CDR2 from the germline V gene are SGHNT and YENEEA. Deletions cut 9 bases from V and 5 bases from J, with 5 bases between. The CDR3 spans 9 residues. The CDR3, as DNA: TGTGCCAGTTACCACGAGCAGTACTTC. Translated: CASYHEQYF.

This clonotype showed up just a few times. The chain recombines TRBV5-5 with TRBJ1-2; D is possibly TRBD1 (5 bases). CDR1 is SGHKS, CDR2 YYEKEE, per germline (reference sequence). The CDR3 runs 13 residues. V lost 4 bases and J lost 8, with 15 bases in between. CDR3 amino acids: CASSRTGEWGYTF. The CDR3 region has the DNA TGTGCCAGCAGCCGAACGGGGGAGTGGGGCTACACCTTC.

This clonotype came up once. The V gene is TRBV5-1, the J gene TRBJ2-3; D is unclear. Looked up from germline, CDR1 is SGHRS and CDR2 is YFSETQ. V lost 0 bases and J 3 bases, leaving 8 bases between the germline ends. This CDR3 has 14 residues. CDR3 loop: CASSLELGTDTQYF. The CDR3 region has the DNA TGCGCCAGCAGCTTGGAACTCGGGACAGATACGCAGTATTTT.

The J gene is TRBJ2-5, the V gene TRBV4-1; TRBD2 matches 13 bases. CDR3 size: 19 residues. The germline V gene encodes CDR1 MGHRA and CDR2 YSYEKL. After removal of 0 bases from V and 5 bases from J, the junction contained 12 bases not matched to a gene. The CDR3 coding sequence is TGCGCCAGCAGCCAAGATATCGGCACTAGCGGGGGGGCCACGGAGACCCAGTACTTC. It specifies CASSQDIGTSGGATETQYF.

The V and J genes are TRBV13 and TRBJ2-6; D is ambiguous. Trimming stripped 5 bases from V and 0 bases from J, with 8 bases between. Germline V gene data show CDR1 as PRHDT and CDR2 as FYEKMQ (reference sequence). The CDR3 is 15 residues long. For the CDR3, the DNA is TGTGCCAGCAGCCCCCGGAGCTCTGGGGCCAACGTCCTGACTTTC. It yields the protein CASSPRSSGANVLTF.

The rearrangement joins TRBV28 to TRBJ1-2, with D possibly matching TRBD1 (6 bases). Germline lookup yields CDR1 MDHEN and CDR2 SYDVKM. The CDR3 spans 16 residues. V was shortened by 8 bases and J by 0 bases, with 19 bases between the two germline ends. The CDR3 is CASHSPFGGPNYGYTF. CDR3 DNA sequence: TGTGCCAGCCACTCCCCCTTCGGGGGCCCTAACTATGGCTACACCTTC.

This rearrangement joins TRBV20-1 to TRBJ1-5; no clear D gene. CDR3 size: 13 residues. The germline V gene encodes CDR1 DFQATT and CDR2 SNEGSKA (reference sequence). Trimming cost V 6 bases and J 5 bases, with 14 bases left between them. CDR3 in DNA: TGCAGTGCCCGGATTGATTTAGATCAGCCCCAGCATTTT. This translates into CSARIDLDQPQHF.

The chain carries TRBV5-6 and TRBJ1-1; 7 bases line up with TRBD1. After removal of 2 bases from V and 4 bases from J, the junction contained 11 bases not matched to a gene. The CDR3 totals 16 residues. Per the germline V gene, CDR1 is SGHDT and CDR2 is YYEEEE. Here the CDR3 DNA reads TGTGCCAGCAGCTTTGGTACAGGGGAGGGCGGCACTGAAGCTTTCTTT. Translating gives CASSFGTGEGGTEAFF.

This clonotype was observed a handful of times. This rearrangement joins TRBV5-1 to TRBJ1-6; TRBD1 is a possible D gene (5 bases). The V and J ends lost 7 bases and 10 bases respectively, with 21 bases between them. Germline-derived CDR1 and CDR2 are SGHRS and YFSETQ. The CDR3 has 15 amino acids. CDR3 amino acids: CASSSLGGTESPLHF. CDR3 DNA sequence: TGCGCCAGCTCCTCTCTCGGAGGGACTGAGTCACCCCTCCACTTT.

This clonotype came up many times. The chain has TRBV12-3 or TRBV12-4 and TRBJ2-7; a weak D match, TRBD2 (6 bases). The CDR3 sequence is 16 residues long. The V end lost 0 bases, the J end lost 1 base, and 13 bases lay between the germline ends. CDR3 nucleotides: TGTGCCAGCAGTTTAGCAGTCTGGGCGGGGTCCTACGAGCAGTACTTC. This sequence encodes CASSLAVWAGSYEQYF.